This passage covers 18 T cell receptor beta chains from one sample sequenced in a study of PD-1 blockade in classical Hodgkin lymphoma (dated by TCRdb to the early 2020s). What the time point label conveys for this sample: cycle 2 day 1 (C2D1) of nivolumab. Every trial patient had relapsed after autologous stem cell transplantation, and cohorts A, B and C differed in prior brentuximab vedotin exposure. The library was made by the immunoSEQ multiplex PCR assay. TCRdb carries this immuneACCESS record with in-frame sequences only. Its versions omit some clonotypes, under half of them owing to an unresolved V gene in the studies checked, with the rest unexplained. A total of approximately 150,000 clones appear in this sample, just under 80% of them only once. The ten most abundant clones make up 9.2% of the sample. The source was peripheral blood mononuclear cells (PBMCs), collected before the second cycle of nivolumab. These receptor sequences come from a human donor with classical Hodgkin lymphoma.

This clone has only a few counts. The chain links TRBV5-8 to TRBJ2-7; TRBD2 agrees at 9 bases. CDR3 size: 13 residues. The germline V gene has CDR1 SGHTS and CDR2 YDEGEE. After removal of 4 bases from V and 11 bases from J, the junction contained 10 bases not matched to a gene. The chain's CDR3 is CASSPGLAWPEYF. CDR3 in DNA: TGTGCCAGCAGCCCCGGACTAGCGTGGCCCGAGTACTTC.

The chain recombines TRBV6-6 with TRBJ1-4; D remains ambiguous. From germline, CDR1 is MNHNY and CDR2 SVGAGI (reference sequence). V was trimmed by 2 bases and J by 0 bases, leaving 10 bases between them. There are 16 residues in the CDR3. CDR3 residues: CASSYRERATNEKLFF. Written as DNA, the CDR3 is TGTGCCAGCAGTTACCGGGAGCGCGCAACTAATGAAAAACTGTTTTTT.

The rearrangement joins TRBV9 to TRBJ1-2; 7 positions agree with TRBD1. The CDR3 totals 15 residues. V lost 0 bases and J lost 3; bases outside the gene matches: 5. Per the germline V gene, CDR1 is SGDLS and CDR2 is YYNGEE. The CDR3 protein is CASSVAQGVYYGYTF. In DNA form, the CDR3 reads TGTGCCAGCAGCGTAGCTCAGGGGGTTTACTATGGCTACACCTTC.

The chain uses TRBV7-2 and TRBJ1-1; D remains ambiguous. The CDR3 sequence is 13 residues long. Deletions cut 3 bases from V and 5 bases from J, with 10 bases between. CDR1 is SGHTA and CDR2 is FQGNSA in the germline V gene. The CDR3, as DNA: TGTGCCAGCAGCTTGAGTCCGGGGACTGAAGCTTTCTTT. Translated: CASSLSPGTEAFF.

The CDR3 sequence is CASSPSAGTQETQYF. The CDR3, as DNA: TGTGCCAGCAGTCCATCAGCGGGGACACAAGAGACCCAGTACTTC. V usage is TRBV28 and J usage is TRBJ2-5, with D perhaps matching TRBD2 (7 bases). V was cut by 5 bases and J by 2 bases, with 15 bases left in between. Germline V gene lookup returns CDR1 MDHEN and CDR2 SYDVKM. The CDR3 extends over 15 amino acids.

The V gene is TRBV6-6, the J gene TRBJ1-1; the D gene is possibly TRBD1 (5 bases). The CDR3 has 13 residues. V was cut by 2 bases and J by 6 bases, with 10 bases left in between. Germline lookup yields CDR1 MNHNY and CDR2 SVGAGI (reference sequence). The CDR3 nucleotides are TGTGCCAGCAGTTACCGGGGGGTGGCTGAAGCTTTCTTT. Amino acid sequence: CASSYRGVAEAFF.

A single count supports this clone. J is TRBJ1-4 and V is TRBV7-9, with D perhaps TRBD1 (5 bases). The germline V gene encodes CDR1 SEHNR and CDR2 FQNEAQ (reference sequence). Deletions cut 1 base from V and 4 bases from J, with 10 bases between. There are 15 residues in the CDR3. CDR3 loop: CASSLDRFFNEKLFF. DNA of the CDR3: TGTGCCAGCAGCTTAGACAGGTTCTTTAATGAAAAACTGTTTTTT.

This clone was found many times. The genes are TRBV27 and TRBJ2-7; 8 bases fit TRBD1. CDR1 is MNHEY, CDR2 SMNVEV, per germline (reference sequence). Trimming at V came to 6 bases and at J to 5 bases, leaving 9 bases not matched to a gene. This CDR3 is 14 amino acids long. Here the CDR3 reads CASRRFSDRDEQYF. The DNA for the CDR3 is TGTGCCAGCAGGAGATTTTCGGACAGGGACGAGCAGTACTTC.

This CDR3 reads CASSYLDRAVGELFF. DNA for the CDR3: TGCGCCAGCAGCTACCTAGACAGGGCAGTCGGGGAGCTGTTTTTT. The chain carries TRBV5-1 and TRBJ2-2; TRBD1 matches at 7 bases. This CDR3 has 15 residues. Per germline, CDR1 SGHRS and CDR2 YFSETQ. Unmatched junction bases numbered 9, after V lost 3 bases and J lost 7 bases.

This chain joins TRBV11-2 and TRBJ2-7; D gene uncertain. Germline V CDR1 and CDR2: SGHAT, FQNNGV. CDR3 length: 15 residues. V lost 1 base and J lost 7, with 17 bases in between. CDR3 bases: TGTGCCAGCAGCTTAGCCCTGAGCAATTTTGAGGAGCAGTACTTC. Its translation is CASSLALSNFEEQYF.

The chain has TRBV5-6 and TRBJ2-6; 7 positions match TRBD1. Looked up from germline, CDR1 is SGHDT and CDR2 is YYEEEE. The V segment lost 4 bases and the J segment 1 base; nucleotides outside the gene matches: 8. The CDR3 loop spans 17 amino acids. CDR3 DNA sequence: TGTGCCAGCAGCCTCCGGGACAGAGTTTCTGGGGCCAACGTCCTGACTTTC. It encodes CASSLRDRVSGANVLTF.

This chain uses TRBV7-2 with TRBJ2-7; D is perhaps TRBD2 (5 bases). Looked up from germline, CDR1 is SGHTA and CDR2 is FQGNSA. V was trimmed by 3 bases and J by 0 bases, leaving 18 bases between them. The CDR3 spans 17 residues. The CDR3 here is CASSFGSFFAGSYEQYF. The CDR3 DNA reads as TGTGCCAGCAGCTTTGGGTCTTTCTTTGCGGGCTCCTACGAGCAGTACTTC.

V and J are TRBV7-6 and TRBJ1-2; 7 bases line up with TRBD1. V trimming: 1 base; J trimming: 4 bases; junction bases outside the gene matches: 6. CDR3 size: 15 residues. CDR1 and CDR2 from the germline V gene are SGHVS and FNYEAQ. The CDR3 region is CASSLDRGLGYGYTF. The CDR3 nucleotides are TGTGCCAGCAGCTTAGATAGGGGGCTCGGCTATGGCTACACCTTC.

CDR3 DNA sequence: TGTGCCAGCAGCTCGGGACAGCCTTTCGAGGAAAAACTGTTTTTT. Amino acids: CASSSGQPFEEKLFF. The chain carries TRBV7-7 and TRBJ1-4; 7 bases map to TRBD1. The CDR3 is made up of 15 amino acids. Germline loops: CDR1 SSHAT, CDR2 FNYEAQ (reference sequence). J was trimmed by 8 bases and V by 4 bases; bases with no gene match: 10.

The sample holds a few counts of this clone. The chain combines TRBV10-2 with TRBJ2-7; TRBD1 matches at 10 bases. The CDR3 runs 15 residues. After removal of 3 bases from V and 4 bases from J, the junction contained 6 bases not matched to a gene. CDR1 and CDR2 (germline): WSHSY, SAAADI. The CDR3 coding sequence is TGCGCCAGCAGTGACCGGGACAGGGGCCCTTACGAGCAGTACTTC. This sequence encodes CASSDRDRGPYEQYF.

The chain couples TRBV18 to TRBJ1-2; the D gene is possibly TRBD1 (5 bases). In germline, CDR1 is KGHSH, CDR2 LQKENI. There are 13 residues in the CDR3. Between the trimmed V and J ends, which lost 2 bases and 4 bases, there was a span of 8 bases. For the CDR3, the DNA is TGTGCCAGCTCACCAGGGACGCCCTATGGCTACACCTTC. Translated: CASSPGTPYGYTF. Using reference TRBV18 and TRBJ1-2 for the parts outside the CDR3, the full variable domain is NAGVMQNPRHLVRRRGQEARLRCSPMKGHSHVYWYRQLPEEGLKFMVYLQKENIIDESGMPKERFSAEFPKEGPSILRIQQVVRGDSAAYFCASSPGTPYGYTFGSGTRLTVV.

This clone was counted once. The chain employs TRBV6-1 and TRBJ2-1; perhaps TRBD2 as D (6 bases). This CDR3 comprises 18 residues. Between the trimmed V and J ends, which lost 1 base and 6 bases, there was a span of 22 bases. CDR1 MNHNS and CDR2 SASEGT come from the germline V gene. The CDR3 bases are TGTGCCAGCAGTGAAGTCGAAGGCGGGGTATGGGGGAGCAATGAGCAGTTCTTC. The encoded protein is CASSEVEGGVWGSNEQFF.

The CDR3 reads CASSEPAGRLYEQYF. The CDR3 nucleotides read TGTGCCAGCAGTGAACCCGCTGGACGGCTCTACGAGCAGTACTTC. The chain has TRBV5-6 and TRBJ2-7; D call uncertain. V was clipped by 5 bases and J by 3 bases, with 18 bases between them. Germline CDR1 reads SGHDT; CDR2 reads YYEEEE. The CDR3 consists of 15 residues.